This T cell receptor (beta chain) is drawn from a study of blood T cell repertoires in COVID-19. TCRdb's table, derived via immunoSEQ multiplex PCR, lists solely in-frame clones and lacks some. The sample carries some 390,000 clones, 80% to 90% recorded once. CDR3 length equals 14 residues. Germline V CDR1 and CDR2: GTSNPN, SVGIG (reference sequence). J was trimmed by 4 bases and V by 8 bases; bases with no gene match: 9. Sequencing used PBMCs or T cells enriched from blood (not recorded which). V gene TRBV30 combines with J gene TRBJ2-1; TRBD1 aligns across 9 bases. The TCR comes from a man aged 25 to 45 who had recovered from COVID-19. The CDR3 nucleotides are TGTGCCAGTGCGCCGGGACAGGGATACAATGAGCAGTTCTTC. Translating gives CASAPGQGYNEQFF.